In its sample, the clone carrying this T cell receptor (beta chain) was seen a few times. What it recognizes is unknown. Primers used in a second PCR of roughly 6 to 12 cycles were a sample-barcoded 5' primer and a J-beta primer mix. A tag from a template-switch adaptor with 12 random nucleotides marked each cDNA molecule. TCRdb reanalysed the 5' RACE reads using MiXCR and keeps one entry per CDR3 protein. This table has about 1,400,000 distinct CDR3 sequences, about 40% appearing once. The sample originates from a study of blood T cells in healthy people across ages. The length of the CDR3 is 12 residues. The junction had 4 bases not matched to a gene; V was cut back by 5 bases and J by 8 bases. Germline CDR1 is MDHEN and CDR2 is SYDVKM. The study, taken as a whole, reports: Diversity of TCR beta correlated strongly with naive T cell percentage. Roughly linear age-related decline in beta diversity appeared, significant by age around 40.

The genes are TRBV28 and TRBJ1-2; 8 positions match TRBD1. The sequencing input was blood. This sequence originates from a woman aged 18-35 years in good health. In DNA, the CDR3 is TGTGCCAGCAGTGGGACAGGAGGCGGCTACACCTTC. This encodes CASSGTGGGYTF.